At least ten counts were recorded for the clone carrying this TCR beta chain. Its antigen is currently unknown. V was shortened by 5 bases and J by 5 bases, with 9 bases between the two germline ends. Per germline, CDR1 SGHVS and CDR2 FNYEAQ. CDR3 size: 12 residues. The sample belongs to a study of T cell repertoires in cytomegalovirus infection. Study-wide points: Predominance within the ex vivo response was attributable to HLA-C-restricted CMV-specific TCR beta clonotypes.

TCRdb re-called the reads with MiXCR, one entry per CDR3 protein. The sample holds about 740,000 distinct CDR3 sequences, about a third seen once. The chain links TRBV7-6 to TRBJ1-1, with D uncertain. The material sequenced was PBMCs. The TCR comes from a human donor in good health (CMV status not recorded). Some clones in this sample may be carry-over from other donors' samples. The CDR3 nucleotides read TGTGCCAGCAGCCCGGGGTGGACTGAAGCTTTCTTT. It specifies CASSPGWTEAFF. The whole variable domain, filled in from reference TRBV7-6 and TRBJ1-1, reads GAGVSQSPRYKVTKRGQDVALRCDPISGHVSLYWYRQALGQGPEFLTYFNYEAQQDKSGLPNDRFSAERPEGSISTLTIQRTEQRDSAMYRCASSPGWTEAFFGQGTRLTVV.